The 8 T cell receptor beta chains given below trace back to one sample, sequenced in a study of early T cells in non-severe SARS-CoV-2 infection. Using its own MiXCR run on the 5' RACE reads, TCRdb lists one record per CDR3 protein. The sample includes approximately 34,000 distinct CDR3 sequences, approximately 8.7% of them seen just once. The specimen was whole blood, collected at baseline. These receptors all stem from an adult who was a healthcare worker with PCR-confirmed SARS-CoV-2 infection or an uninfected control (not recorded which).

The chain recombines TRBV15 with TRBJ2-3, with TRBD2 as a possible D gene (7 bases). The CDR3 spans 15 residues. Looked up from germline, CDR1 is LNHNV and CDR2 is YYDKDF (reference sequence). The V and J ends lost 5 bases and 5 bases respectively, with 17 bases between them. The CDR3 region has the DNA TGTGCCACCAGCGTGATGGGGGGGGCAAGAGATACGCAGTATTTT. It translates to CATSVMGGARDTQYF. The whole variable domain, filled in from reference TRBV15 and TRBJ2-3, reads DAMVIQNPRYQVTQFGKPVTLSCSQTLNHNVMYWYQQKSSQAPKLLFHYYDKDFNNEADTPDNFQSRRPNTSFCFLDIRSPGLGDTAMYLCATSVMGGARDTQYFGPGTRLTVL.

This clonotype was found many times. V usage is TRBV11-2 and J usage is TRBJ2-2, with unresolved D. The CDR3 consists of 11 residues. Trimming shortened V by 3 bases and J by 8 bases, and 4 bases separated the two germline ends. The germline CDR1 and CDR2 sequences are SGHAT and FQNNGV. The chain's CDR3 is CASSLAGELFF. CDR3 sequence (DNA): TGTGCCAGCAGCTTGGCGGGGGAGCTGTTTTTT. The entire variable domain, with the rest obtained from reference TRBV11-2 and TRBJ2-2, is as follows: EAGVAQSPRYKIIEKRQSVAFWCNPISGHATLYWYQQILGQGPKLLIQFQNNGVVDDSQLPKDRFSAERLKGVDSTLKIQPAKLEDSAVYLCASSLAGELFFGEGSRLTVL.

This clonotype was detected ten times or more. The chain uses TRBV12-3 or TRBV12-4 and TRBJ1-5, with TRBD1 matching 8 bases. The CDR3 is 16 residues long. The junction had 10 bases not matched to a gene; V was cut back by 6 bases and J by 3 bases. In nucleotides, the CDR3 is TGTGCCAGCAGCGCCGGACAGGGCATAATCAATCAGCCCCAGCATTTT. Encoded protein: CASSAGQGIINQPQHF.

The chain joins TRBV11-2 to TRBJ2-1; 13 nucleotides match TRBD2. The germline V gene has CDR1 SGHAT and CDR2 FQNNGV. This CDR3 comprises 16 residues. The V segment lost 6 bases and the J segment 8 bases; nucleotides outside the gene matches: 10. The CDR3 bases are TGTGCCAGCAGGCAAACACTAGCGGGGGGGCCGGATGAGCAGTTCTTC. This translates into CASRQTLAGGPDEQFF.

This clonotype was recorded many times. This chain connects TRBV2 to TRBJ1-2; TRBD1 is a possible D gene (5 bases). V dropped 4 bases and J dropped 4 bases, with 16 bases sitting between them. The CDR3 consists of 15 residues. CDR1 is SNHLY and CDR2 is FYNNEI in the germline V gene. CDR3 sequence reads: CASSAASGLIYGYTF. CDR3 sequence (DNA): TGTGCCAGCAGTGCCGCATCGGGACTAATCTATGGCTACACCTTC.

J is TRBJ2-7 and V is TRBV4-3; D not certain. Trimming took 0 bases from V and 0 from J, leaving 12 bases between them. Germline V gives CDR1 LGHNA, CDR2 YSLEER. This CDR3 contains 16 residues. The CDR3 region has the DNA TGCGCCAGCAGCCAAGAGGAGTCCCTGAGCTCCTACGAGCAGTACTTC. This encodes CASSQEESLSSYEQYF.

The chain has TRBV7-2 and TRBJ2-7, with no clear D. Germline loops: CDR1 SGHTA, CDR2 FQGNSA. This CDR3 is built from 14 residues. V shed 1 base and J shed 2 bases, with 9 bases lying between them. CDR3 amino acids: CASSLDSGPYEQYF. The CDR3 bases are TGTGCCAGCAGCTTAGACTCAGGCCCCTACGAGCAGTACTTC.

This clonotype was picked up a small number of times. The chain carries TRBV20-1 and TRBJ2-2; D is unresolved. V was cut by 2 bases and J by 2 bases, with 6 bases left in between. The CDR3 loop spans 13 amino acids. Germline CDR1 and CDR2: DFQATT and SNEGSKA (reference sequence). The CDR3 reads CSARYSNTGELFF. The CDR3, as DNA: TGCAGTGCTAGATACAGTAACACCGGGGAGCTGTTTTTT.